This T cell receptor beta chain came from a study of cytomegalovirus exposure and HLA in healthy donors. The overall study: The use of the same platform for the 110 or so validation repertoires and the roughly 700 first-cohort repertoires was reported by a later analysis. Findings of the study overall: Many donors shared some public TCRs, even though most TCR sequences were rare. Reports showed the classifier diagnosing cytomegalovirus status with high specificity and sensitivity.

With regard to this clone: Its antigen is not known.

Data came from immunoSEQ multiplex PCR; TCRdb stores just in-frame clones and leaves some out. The sample records approximately 200,000 clones, over 80% being singletons. Separation from the roughly 670-subject first cohort characterized the roughly 130-subject validation cohort, to which the donors belonged. V shed 5 bases, J shed 8 bases, and the junction held 17 bases outside the gene matches. Germline CDR1 SGHVS, CDR2 FQNEAQ. The CDR3 has 16 amino acids. The sequence came from a woman aged 18 to 35 in good health and CMV-seronegative. Sample: PBMCs. The chain uses TRBV7-8 and TRBJ1-1; 7 bases map to TRBD1. The CDR3 is CASSLLLTGTRGEAFF. CDR3 DNA: TGTGCCAGCAGCCTACTATTGACAGGGACGAGGGGAGAAGCTTTCTTT. Looking up the rest from reference TRBV7-8 and TRBJ1-1 gives the full variable domain: GAGVSQSPRYKVAKRGQDVALRCDPISGHVSLFWYQQALGQGPEFLTYFQNEAQLDKSGLPSDRFFAERPEGSVSTLKIQRTQQEDSAVYLCASSLLLTGTRGEAFFGQGTRLTVV.